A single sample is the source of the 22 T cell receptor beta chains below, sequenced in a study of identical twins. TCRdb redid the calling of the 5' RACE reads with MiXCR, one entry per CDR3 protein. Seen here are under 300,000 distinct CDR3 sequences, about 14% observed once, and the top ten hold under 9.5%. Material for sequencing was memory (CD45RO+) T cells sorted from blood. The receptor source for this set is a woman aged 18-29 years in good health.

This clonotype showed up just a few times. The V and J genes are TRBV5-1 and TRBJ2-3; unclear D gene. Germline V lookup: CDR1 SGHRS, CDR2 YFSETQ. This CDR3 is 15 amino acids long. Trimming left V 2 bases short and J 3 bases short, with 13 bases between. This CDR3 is CASSLGFVRTDTQYF. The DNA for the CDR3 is TGCGCCAGCAGCTTAGGTTTTGTCCGGACAGATACGCAGTATTTT.

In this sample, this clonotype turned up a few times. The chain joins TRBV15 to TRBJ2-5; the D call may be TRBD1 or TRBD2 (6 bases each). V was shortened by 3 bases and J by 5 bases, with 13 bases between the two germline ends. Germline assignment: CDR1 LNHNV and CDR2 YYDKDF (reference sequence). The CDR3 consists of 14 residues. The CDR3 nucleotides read TGTGCCACCAGCAGGGGAGGTCAGGGGGAGACCCAGTACTTC. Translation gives CATSRGGQGETQYF.

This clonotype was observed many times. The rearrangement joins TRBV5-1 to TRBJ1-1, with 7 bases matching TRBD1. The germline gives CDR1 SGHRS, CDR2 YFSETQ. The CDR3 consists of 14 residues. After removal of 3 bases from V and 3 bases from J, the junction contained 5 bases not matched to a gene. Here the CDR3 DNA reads TGCGCCAGCAGCTCGACAGGGATGGACACTGAAGCTTTCTTT. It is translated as CASSSTGMDTEAFF.

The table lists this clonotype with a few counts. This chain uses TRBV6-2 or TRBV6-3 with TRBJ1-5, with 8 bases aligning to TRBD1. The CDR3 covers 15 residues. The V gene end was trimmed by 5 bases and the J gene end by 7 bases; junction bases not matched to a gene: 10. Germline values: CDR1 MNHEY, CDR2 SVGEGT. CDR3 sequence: CASSPLDRGYQPQHF. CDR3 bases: TGTGCCAGCAGTCCGCTAGACAGGGGTTACCAGCCCCAGCATTTT.

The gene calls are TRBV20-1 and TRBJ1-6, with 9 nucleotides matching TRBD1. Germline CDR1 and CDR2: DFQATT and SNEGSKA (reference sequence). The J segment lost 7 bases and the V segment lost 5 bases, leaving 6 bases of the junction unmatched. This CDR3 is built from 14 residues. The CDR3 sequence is CSAGMTGGNSPLHF. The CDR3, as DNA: TGCAGTGCTGGTATGACAGGGGGGAATTCACCCCTCCACTTT.

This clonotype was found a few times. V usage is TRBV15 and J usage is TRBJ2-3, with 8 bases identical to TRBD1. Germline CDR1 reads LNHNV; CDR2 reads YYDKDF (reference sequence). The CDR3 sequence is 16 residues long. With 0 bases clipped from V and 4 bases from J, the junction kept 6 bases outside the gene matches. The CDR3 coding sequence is TGTGCCACCAGCAGAGAAGCCAGGGGGCGCGCAGATACGCAGTATTTT. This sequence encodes CATSREARGRADTQYF.

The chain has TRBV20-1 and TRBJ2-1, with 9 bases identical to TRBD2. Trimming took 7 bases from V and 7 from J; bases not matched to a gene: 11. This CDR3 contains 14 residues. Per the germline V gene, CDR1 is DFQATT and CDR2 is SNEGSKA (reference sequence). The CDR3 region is CSVGGSSGKNEQFF. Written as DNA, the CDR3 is TGCAGTGTGGGAGGGTCTAGCGGGAAAAATGAGCAGTTCTTC.

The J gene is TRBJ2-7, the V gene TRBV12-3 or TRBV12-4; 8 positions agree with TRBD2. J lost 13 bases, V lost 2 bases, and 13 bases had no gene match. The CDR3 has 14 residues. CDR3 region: CASSLSGSRDGTYF. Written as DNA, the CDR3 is TGTGCCAGCAGTTTAAGCGGGAGCCGGGACGGTACCTACTTC.

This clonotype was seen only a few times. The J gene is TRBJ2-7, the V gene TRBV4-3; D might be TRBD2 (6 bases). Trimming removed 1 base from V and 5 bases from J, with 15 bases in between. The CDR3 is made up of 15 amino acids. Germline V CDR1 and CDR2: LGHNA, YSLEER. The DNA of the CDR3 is TGCGCCAGCAGCCAAGCTAGGATTAGCGGCAACGAGCAGTACTTC. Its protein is CASSQARISGNEQYF.

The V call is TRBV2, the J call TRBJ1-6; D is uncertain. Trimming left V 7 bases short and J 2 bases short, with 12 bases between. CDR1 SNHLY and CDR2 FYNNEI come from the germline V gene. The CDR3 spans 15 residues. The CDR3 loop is CASTSAGTYNSPLHF. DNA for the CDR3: TGTGCCAGCACCTCGGCGGGCACCTATAATTCACCCCTCCACTTT.

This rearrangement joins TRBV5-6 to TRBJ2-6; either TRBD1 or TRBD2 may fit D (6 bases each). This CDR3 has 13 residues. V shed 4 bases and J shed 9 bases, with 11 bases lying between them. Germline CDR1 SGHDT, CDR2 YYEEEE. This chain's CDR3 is CASSQQGGNVLTF. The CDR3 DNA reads TGTGCCAGCAGCCAACAGGGAGGCAACGTCCTGACTTTC. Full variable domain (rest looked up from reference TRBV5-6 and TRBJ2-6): DAGVTQSPTHLIKTRGQQVTLRCSPKSGHDTVSWYQQALGQGPQFIFQYYEEEERQRGNFPDRFSGHQFPNYSSELNVNALLLGDSALYLCASSQQGGNVLTFGAGSRLTVL.

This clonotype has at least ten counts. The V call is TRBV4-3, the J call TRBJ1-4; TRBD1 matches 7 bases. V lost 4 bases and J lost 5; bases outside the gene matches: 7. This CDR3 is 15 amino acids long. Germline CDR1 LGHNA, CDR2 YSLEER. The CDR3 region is CASSPQTGRNEKLFF. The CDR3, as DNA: TGCGCCAGCAGCCCCCAGACAGGGAGGAATGAAAAACTGTTTTTT.

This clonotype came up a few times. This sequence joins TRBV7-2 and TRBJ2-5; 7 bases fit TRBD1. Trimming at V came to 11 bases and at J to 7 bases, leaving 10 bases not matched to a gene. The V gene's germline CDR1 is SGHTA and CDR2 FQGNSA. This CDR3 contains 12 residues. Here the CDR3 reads CAGLTGSVTQYF. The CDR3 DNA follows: TGTGCCGGTCTGACAGGGTCCGTGACCCAGTACTTC.

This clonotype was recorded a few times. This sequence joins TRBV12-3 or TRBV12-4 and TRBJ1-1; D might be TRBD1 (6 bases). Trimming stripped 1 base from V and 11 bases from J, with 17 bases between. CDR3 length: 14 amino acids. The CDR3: CASSLVVRGGSAFF. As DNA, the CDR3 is TGTGCCAGCAGTTTAGTCGTGAGAGGGGGTAGTGCTTTCTTT.

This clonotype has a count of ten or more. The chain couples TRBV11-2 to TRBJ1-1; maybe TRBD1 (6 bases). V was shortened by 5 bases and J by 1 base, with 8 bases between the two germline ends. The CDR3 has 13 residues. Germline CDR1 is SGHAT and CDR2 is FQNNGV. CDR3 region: CASSTDRNTEAFF. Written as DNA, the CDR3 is TGTGCCAGCAGCACGGACAGGAACACTGAAGCTTTCTTT.

The chain's CDR3 is CSVEGTEGTYGYTF. The CDR3 nucleotides read TGCAGCGTTGAGGGGACCGAGGGAACCTATGGCTACACCTTC. The chain carries TRBV29-1 and TRBJ1-2; D may be TRBD1 (5 bases). Germline CDR1 SQVTM, CDR2 ANQGSEA. Deletions cut 3 bases from V and 4 bases from J, with 15 bases between. This CDR3 spans 14 amino acids.

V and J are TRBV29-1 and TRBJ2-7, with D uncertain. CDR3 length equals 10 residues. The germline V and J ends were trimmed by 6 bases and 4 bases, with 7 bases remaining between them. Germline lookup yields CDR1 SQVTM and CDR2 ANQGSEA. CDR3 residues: CSVLLYEQYF. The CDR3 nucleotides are TGCAGCGTCCTTCTTTACGAGCAGTACTTC.

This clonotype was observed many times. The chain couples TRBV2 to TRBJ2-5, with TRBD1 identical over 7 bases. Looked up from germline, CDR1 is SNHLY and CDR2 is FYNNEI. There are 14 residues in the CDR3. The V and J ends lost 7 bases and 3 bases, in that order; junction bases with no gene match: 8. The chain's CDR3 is CASNTLGTEETQYF. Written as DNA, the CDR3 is TGTGCCAGCAATACACTCGGGACAGAAGAGACCCAGTACTTC.

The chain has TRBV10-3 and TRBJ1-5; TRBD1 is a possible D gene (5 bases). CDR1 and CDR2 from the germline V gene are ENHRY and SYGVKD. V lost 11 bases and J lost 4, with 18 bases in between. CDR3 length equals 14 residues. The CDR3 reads CAVRPDGGNQPQHF. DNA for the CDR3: TGTGCCGTCCGACCGGACGGGGGAAATCAGCCCCAGCATTTT.

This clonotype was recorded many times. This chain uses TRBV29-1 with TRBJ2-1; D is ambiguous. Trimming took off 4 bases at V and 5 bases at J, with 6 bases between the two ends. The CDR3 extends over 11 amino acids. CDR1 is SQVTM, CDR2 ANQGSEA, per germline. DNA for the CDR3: TGCAGCGTTGTGCGCGACAATGAGCAGTTCTTC. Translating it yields CSVVRDNEQFF.

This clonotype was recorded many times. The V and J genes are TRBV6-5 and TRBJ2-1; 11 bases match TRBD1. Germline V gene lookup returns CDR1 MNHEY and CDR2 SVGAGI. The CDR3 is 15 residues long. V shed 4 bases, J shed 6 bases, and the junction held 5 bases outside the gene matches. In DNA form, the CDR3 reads TGTGCCAGCAGTTCCGGACAGGGGGCTTTCAATGAGCAGTTCTTC. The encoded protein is CASSSGQGAFNEQFF.

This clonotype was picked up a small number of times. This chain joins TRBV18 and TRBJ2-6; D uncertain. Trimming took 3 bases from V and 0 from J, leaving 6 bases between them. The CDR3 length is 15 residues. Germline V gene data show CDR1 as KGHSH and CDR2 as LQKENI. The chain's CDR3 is CASSPLSSGANVLTF. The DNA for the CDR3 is TGTGCCAGCTCACCTCTTAGCTCTGGGGCCAACGTCCTGACTTTC.